A single sample is the source of the 25 T cell receptor beta chains below, sequenced in a study of cytomegalovirus exposure and HLA in healthy donors. Primers included in the PCR were 60 Vbeta and 13 Jbeta primers. The protocol was immunoSEQ multiplex PCR, while the TCRdb copy is restricted to in-frame clones and leaves out a portion. Of approximately 190,000 clones detected, more than 75% appear once; the ten largest clones hold around 3.6%. The sample taken for sequencing was PBMCs. These receptors all stem from a man aged 35-49 years in good health and CMV-seropositive.

This clone showed up just a few times. The chain links TRBV4-3 to TRBJ2-7; TRBD1 is a possible D gene (5 bases). Deletions cut 0 bases from V and 2 bases from J, with 5 bases between. The CDR3 is 13 residues long. Germline lookup yields CDR1 LGHNA and CDR2 YSLEER. The CDR3 protein is CASSQDRAYEQYF. CDR3 coding DNA: TGCGCCAGCAGCCAAGACAGGGCCTACGAGCAGTACTTC.

The chain combines TRBV5-6 with TRBJ1-5; no reliable D call. Germline-derived CDR1 and CDR2 are SGHDT and YYEEEE. The CDR3 spans 15 residues. V was trimmed by 4 bases and J by 3 bases, leaving 14 bases between them. The CDR3, as DNA: TGTGCCAGCAGCCTCACGTACAGCTACAATCAGCCCCAGCATTTT. Translated: CASSLTYSYNQPQHF.

The rearrangement uses TRBV4-2 and TRBJ2-2, with 7 positions matching TRBD2. With 2 bases clipped from V and 5 bases from J, the junction kept 11 bases outside the gene matches. Germline V gene lookup returns CDR1 LGHNA and CDR2 YNFKEQ. This CDR3 spans 17 amino acids. In DNA, the CDR3 is TGTGCCAGCAGCCAACAACCCGCGGGAGCTAGGACCGGGGAGCTGTTTTTT. As protein: CASSQQPAGARTGELFF.

This clone was seen just once. The V call is TRBV2, the J call TRBJ2-7, with TRBD2 identical over 8 bases. In germline, CDR1 is SNHLY, CDR2 FYNNEI. J gave up 0 bases and V 10 bases, and 5 bases lay outside the gene matches. The CDR3 runs 13 residues. CDR3 nucleotides: TGTGCCACACGAGCGGGGGCCTCCTACGAGCAGTACTTC. This codes for CATRAGASYEQYF.

The gene calls are TRBV27 and TRBJ2-7, with D possibly being TRBD1 (5 bases). V was clipped by 3 bases and J by 7 bases, with 16 bases between them. Germline CDR1 reads MNHEY; CDR2 reads SMNVEV (reference sequence). CDR3 length: 14 amino acids. This CDR3 is CASSFSQGPWEQYF. CDR3 nucleotide sequence: TGTGCCAGCAGTTTCAGTCAGGGCCCTTGGGAGCAGTACTTC.

The chain carries TRBV13 and TRBJ1-1; maybe TRBD1 (5 bases). The CDR3 covers 14 residues. Germline CDR1 reads PRHDT; CDR2 reads FYEKMQ (reference sequence). Trimming took 5 bases from V and 2 from J, leaving 12 bases between them. The CDR3 DNA reads TGTGCCAGCAGCGGGGGAGGCGATAACACTGAAGCTTTCTTT. This translates into CASSGGGDNTEAFF.

This clone came up once. The rearrangement links TRBV10-3 to TRBJ1-5; 10 nucleotides agree with TRBD1. CDR3 length: 17 amino acids. Germline CDR1 reads ENHRY; CDR2 reads SYGVKD. V dropped 0 bases and J dropped 5; count of bases not matched to a gene: 7. The CDR3 region has the DNA TGTGCCATCAGTGAGTCGAAGGGACAGGGGTACGATCAGCCCCAGCATTTT. Amino acid sequence: CAISESKGQGYDQPQHF.

This clone was found a few times. The V and J genes are TRBV4-2 and TRBJ2-1, with D possibly TRBD1 on 5 matching bases. The CDR3 covers 13 residues. Germline CDR1 reads LGHNA; CDR2 reads YNFKEQ. Trimming stripped 1 base from V and 10 bases from J, with 11 bases between. Here the CDR3 DNA reads TGTGCCAGCAGCCAAGCCGGACCAGGGGAGCAGTTCTTC. Translated, it gives CASSQAGPGEQFF.

This chain uses TRBV27 with TRBJ2-3; TRBD2 is a possible D gene (6 bases). The CDR3 is 14 residues long. V was clipped by 6 bases and J by 1 base, with 11 bases between them. Germline V lookup: CDR1 MNHEY, CDR2 SMNVEV (reference sequence). The CDR3 coding sequence is TGTGCCAGCAGCCGGGACTCCGGCACAGATACGCAGTATTTT. Translated: CASSRDSGTDTQYF.

The V call is TRBV7-9, the J call TRBJ1-2; D may be TRBD1 (5 bases). V lost 8 bases, J lost 8 bases, and 18 bases lay in between. This CDR3 is 13 amino acids long. CDR1 SEHNR and CDR2 FQNEAQ come from the germline V gene (reference sequence). CDR3 in amino acids: CASRQAGEPGYTF. In DNA, the CDR3 is TGTGCCAGCCGGCAGGCGGGGGAGCCGGGCTACACCTTC.

V is TRBV9 and J is TRBJ1-2, with a possible D match to TRBD1 (5 bases). V was shortened by 4 bases and J by 8 bases, with 15 bases between the two germline ends. Germline V gene sequence: CDR1 SGDLS, CDR2 YYNGEE. There are 13 residues in the CDR3. CDR3 amino acids: CASSLGQGGGYTF. CDR3 bases: TGTGCCAGCAGCCTAGGTCAGGGCGGAGGCTACACCTTC.

This clone was observed a single time. This sequence joins TRBV7-2 and TRBJ1-2; D uncertain. The CDR3 has 12 residues. V was shortened by 8 bases and J by 0 bases, with 7 bases between the two germline ends. CDR1 is SGHTA, CDR2 FQGNSA, per germline. DNA of the CDR3: TGTGCCAGCTCGCGGGCTAACTATGGCTACACCTTC. Its protein is CASSRANYGYTF.

V and J are TRBV4-3 and TRBJ2-2, with a tentative D call TRBD2 (5 bases). This CDR3 comprises 16 residues. Between the trimmed V and J ends, which lost 4 bases and 4 bases, there was a span of 16 bases. From germline, CDR1 is LGHNA and CDR2 YSLEER. The DNA for the CDR3 is TGCGCCAGCAGCCTTCAGAGGAGGCAGGTCACCGGGGAGCTGTTTTTT. It specifies CASSLQRRQVTGELFF.

The chain uses TRBV7-9 and TRBJ2-1, with 12 bases aligning to TRBD2. Germline V gene lookup returns CDR1 SEHNR and CDR2 FQNEAQ (reference sequence). This CDR3 is built from 15 residues. The J segment lost 7 bases and the V segment lost 5 bases, leaving 6 bases of the junction unmatched. The CDR3, as DNA: TGTGCCAGCAGCCGGACTAGCGGGGAAGTGAATGAGCAGTTCTTC. It codes for CASSRTSGEVNEQFF.

The chain carries TRBV10-3 and TRBJ2-1, with TRBD2 as a possible D gene (5 bases). Trimming pared 6 bases from V and 7 bases from J, leaving 16 bases between. This CDR3 spans 14 amino acids. CDR1 ENHRY and CDR2 SYGVKD come from the germline V gene. The CDR3 reads CAIRLTTIANEQFF. DNA of the CDR3: TGTGCCATCAGGTTAACTACGATAGCGAATGAGCAGTTCTTC.

V usage is TRBV10-3 and J usage is TRBJ2-2; 9 positions match TRBD2. Unmatched junction bases numbered 4, after V lost 2 bases and J lost 0 bases. Germline assignment: CDR1 ENHRY and CDR2 SYGVKD. The CDR3 runs 17 residues. The CDR3 DNA reads TGTGCCATCAGTGAGGGGGCTAGCGGGACGAACACCGGGGAGCTGTTTTTT. Its protein product is CAISEGASGTNTGELFF.

The chain recombines TRBV5-4 with TRBJ1-3; D perhaps matches TRBD1 (5 bases). V shed 1 base and J shed 4 bases, with 15 bases lying between them. Germline CDR1 SGHNT, CDR2 YYREEE (reference sequence). The CDR3 loop spans 16 amino acids. The CDR3 is CASSLNVGVGGNTIYF. CDR3 bases: TGTGCCAGCAGCTTGAATGTAGGGGTGGGAGGAAACACCATATATTTT. The variable domain in full, completed from reference TRBV5-4 and TRBJ1-3, reads ETGVTQSPTHLIKTRGQQVTLRCSSQSGHNTVSWYQQALGQGPQFIFQYYREEENGRGNFPPRFSGLQFPNYSSELNVNALELDDSALYLCASSLNVGVGGNTIYFGEGSWLTVV.

V is TRBV7-8 and J is TRBJ2-3, with 7 bases aligning to TRBD2. The V segment lost 5 bases and the J segment 1 base; nucleotides outside the gene matches: 3. The germline V gene encodes CDR1 SGHVS and CDR2 FQNEAQ. The CDR3 loop spans 14 amino acids. CDR3 protein: CASSETSRTDTQYF. CDR3 sequence (DNA): TGTGCCAGCAGCGAGACTAGCCGCACAGATACGCAGTATTTT. The full variable domain, completed using reference TRBV7-8 and TRBJ2-3, is GAGVSQSPRYKVAKRGQDVALRCDPISGHVSLFWYQQALGQGPEFLTYFQNEAQLDKSGLPSDRFFAERPEGSVSTLKIQRTQQEDSAVYLCASSETSRTDTQYFGPGTRLTVL.

This chain joins TRBV6-5 and TRBJ2-7; a possible D gene is TRBD2 (5 bases). V was cut by 8 bases and J by 3 bases, with 11 bases left in between. CDR3 length: 12 amino acids. CDR1 and CDR2 (germline): MNHEY, SVGAGI. CDR3 sequence reads: CASGSSHYEQYF. The CDR3 bases are TGTGCCAGCGGGAGTTCCCACTACGAGCAGTACTTC.

The rearrangement uses TRBV5-4 and TRBJ2-7; possible D gene TRBD1, 6 bases. V was trimmed by 5 bases and J by 1 base, leaving 16 bases between them. CDR3 length: 15 amino acids. Germline V CDR1 and CDR2: SGHNT, YYREEE (reference sequence). CDR3 sequence (DNA): TGTGCCAGCAGTCGAGGACAGTCCCTATCCTACGAGCAGTACTTC. This gives the protein CASSRGQSLSYEQYF.

The chain recombines TRBV9 with TRBJ2-5, with 12 nucleotides matching TRBD2. The CDR3 is 16 amino acids. J was trimmed by 1 base and V by 2 bases; bases with no gene match: 3. CDR1 and CDR2 from the germline V gene are SGDLS and YYNGEE. In DNA form, the CDR3 reads TGTGCCAGCAGCGTTACTAGCGGGGGGACCCAAGAGACCCAGTACTTC. Protein: CASSVTSGGTQETQYF.

The chain couples TRBV2 to TRBJ1-1, with D perhaps matching TRBD1 (6 bases). Trimming removed 6 bases at V and 3 bases at J, with 14 bases between. The CDR3 spans 14 residues. In germline, CDR1 is SNHLY, CDR2 FYNNEI. The CDR3 is CASSPGQWDTEAFF. The DNA of the CDR3 is TGTGCCAGCAGCCCCGGACAGTGGGACACTGAAGCTTTCTTT.

The chain has TRBV29-1 and TRBJ2-1; 10 bases are shared with TRBD1. Germline V lookup: CDR1 SQVTM, CDR2 ANQGSEA. V gave up 7 bases and J gave up 9 bases; unmatched junction bases: 12. This CDR3 spans 14 amino acids. The CDR3 DNA reads TGCAGCGCCATAGGACAGGGGGATAGAAGTGAGCAGTTCTTC. It codes for CSAIGQGDRSEQFF.

In regard to this clone: Germline and junction disagree at one end, which may indicate a read error. This sequence joins TRBV30 and TRBJ1-5, with 9 bases that match TRBD1. Germline CDR1 GTSNPN, CDR2 SVGIG (reference sequence). The CDR3 extends over 21 amino acids. The CDR3 bases are TGTGCCTGGGGTGTTAAAGGGAGGACAGGGGCTTACAAGGATAGCAATCAGCCCCAGCATTTT. Its protein product is CAWGVKGRTGAYKDSNQPQHF.

This clone appeared a single time. The CDR3 here is CASSSTGDYEQYF. The CDR3 DNA follows: TGTGCCAGCAGCTCCACTGGAGACTACGAGCAGTACTTC. This rearrangement joins TRBV6-5 to TRBJ2-7; no definite D call. The germline V gene encodes CDR1 MNHEY and CDR2 SVGAGI. The CDR3 is 13 residues long. V was pared by 6 bases and J by 3 bases, with 12 bases between.